This T cell receptor beta chain was found in a study of shared clonotypes between healthy human individuals. Study-wide results and limits: For sorted subsets, rarefaction showed incomplete sequencing despite large depth. The donor pool, a small one, limited the genetic and exposure-history diversity represented.

Per the germline V gene, CDR1 is SNHLY and CDR2 is FYNNEI. V was shortened by 6 bases and J by 2 bases, with 11 bases between the two germline ends. The CDR3 length is 13 residues. The study enrolled healthy HIV-negative adults without recent acute infections or vaccinations as donors. In regard to this clone: The antigen is undetermined.

Once extracted for a subset, genomic DNA was divided evenly among several immunoSEQ plates. Measured with immunoSEQ multiplex PCR; TCRdb has only the in-frame clones, and not every one. The data contain a few million clones, roughly nine tenths of them seen just once; the ten biggest clones take up roughly 0.14%. This chain links TRBV2 with TRBJ2-7; D is tentatively TRBD1 or TRBD2 (5 bases each). The sequence came from a man younger than 35 in good health. Sequencing input: naive CD4+ T cells sorted from blood. Subset noted: CD45RA+ positively selected. The CDR3 nucleotides are TGTGCCAGCAGCGATGGGGGTGCCTACGAGCAGTACTTC. As protein: CASSDGGAYEQYF.